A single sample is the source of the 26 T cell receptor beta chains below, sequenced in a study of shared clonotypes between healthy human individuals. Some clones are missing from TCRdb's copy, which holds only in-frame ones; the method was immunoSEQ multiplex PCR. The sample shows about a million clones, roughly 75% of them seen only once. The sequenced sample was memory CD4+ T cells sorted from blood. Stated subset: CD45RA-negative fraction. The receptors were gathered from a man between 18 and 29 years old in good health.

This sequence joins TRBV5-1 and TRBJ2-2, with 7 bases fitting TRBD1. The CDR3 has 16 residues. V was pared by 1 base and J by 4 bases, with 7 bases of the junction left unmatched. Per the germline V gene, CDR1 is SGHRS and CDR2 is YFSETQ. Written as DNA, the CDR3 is TGCGCCAGCAGCTTGACAGGGGTGCATGGCACCGGGGAGCTGTTTTTT. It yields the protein CASSLTGVHGTGELFF.

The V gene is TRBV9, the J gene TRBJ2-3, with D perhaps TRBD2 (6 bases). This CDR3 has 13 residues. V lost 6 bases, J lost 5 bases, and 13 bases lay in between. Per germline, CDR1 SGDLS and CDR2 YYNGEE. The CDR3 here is CASTAGPKDTQYF. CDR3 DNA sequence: TGTGCCAGCACCGCGGGGCCCAAAGATACGCAGTATTTT. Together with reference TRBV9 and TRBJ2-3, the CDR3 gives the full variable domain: DSGVTQTPKHLITATGQRVTLRCSPRSGDLSVYWYQQSLDQGLQFLIQYYNGEERAKGNILERFSAQQFPDLHSELNLSSLELGDSALYFCASTAGPKDTQYFGPGTRLTVL.

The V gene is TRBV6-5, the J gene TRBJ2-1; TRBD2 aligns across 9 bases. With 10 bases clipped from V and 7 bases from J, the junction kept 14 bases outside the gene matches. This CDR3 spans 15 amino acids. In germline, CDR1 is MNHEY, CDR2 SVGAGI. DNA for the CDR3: TGTGCCACCCTTAGCGGGGGCACCCTGGGGAATGAGCAGTTCTTC. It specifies CATLSGGTLGNEQFF.

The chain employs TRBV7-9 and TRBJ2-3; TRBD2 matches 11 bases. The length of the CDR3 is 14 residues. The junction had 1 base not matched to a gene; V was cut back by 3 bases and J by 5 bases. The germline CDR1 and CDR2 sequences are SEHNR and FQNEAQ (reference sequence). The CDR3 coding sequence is TGTGCCAGCAGCTTCACTAGCGGGAGAGATACGCAGTATTTT. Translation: CASSFTSGRDTQYF.

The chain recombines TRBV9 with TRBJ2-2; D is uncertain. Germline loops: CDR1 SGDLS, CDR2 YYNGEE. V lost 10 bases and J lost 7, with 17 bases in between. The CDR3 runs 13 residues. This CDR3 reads CAGPSPTCGELFF. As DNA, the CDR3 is TGTGCCGGCCCCTCGCCCACGTGCGGGGAGCTGTTTTTT.

As DNA, the CDR3 is TGTGCCAGCAGTTCTGACTCCGGGCGGGAGACCCAGTACTTC. Protein product: CASSSDSGRETQYF. The rearrangement links TRBV5-4 to TRBJ2-5; D not resolved. This CDR3 contains 14 residues. V lost 5 bases and J 5 bases, leaving 16 bases between the germline ends. Germline CDR1 reads SGHNT; CDR2 reads YYREEE (reference sequence).

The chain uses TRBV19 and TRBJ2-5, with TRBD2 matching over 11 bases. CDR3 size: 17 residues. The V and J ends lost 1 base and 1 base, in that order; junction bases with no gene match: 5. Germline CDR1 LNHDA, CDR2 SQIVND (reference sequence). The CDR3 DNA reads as TGTGCCAGTAGTATAGGGGCTAGCGGGAGGTCCCAAGAGACCCAGTACTTC. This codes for CASSIGASGRSQETQYF.

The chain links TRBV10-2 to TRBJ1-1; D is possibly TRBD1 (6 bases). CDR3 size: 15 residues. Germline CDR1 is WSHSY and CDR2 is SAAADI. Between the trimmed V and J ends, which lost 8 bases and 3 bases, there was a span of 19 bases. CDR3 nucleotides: TGCGCCAGCCGTATCAACAGGGATTTTTACACTGAAGCTTTCTTT. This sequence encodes CASRINRDFYTEAFF.

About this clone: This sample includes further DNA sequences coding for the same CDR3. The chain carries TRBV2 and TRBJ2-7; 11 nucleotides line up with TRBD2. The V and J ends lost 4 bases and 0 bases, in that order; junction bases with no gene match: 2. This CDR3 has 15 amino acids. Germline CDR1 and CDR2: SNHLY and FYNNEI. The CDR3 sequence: CASSALAGGSYEQYF. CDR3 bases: TGTGCCAGCAGTGCGCTAGCGGGAGGCTCCTACGAGCAGTACTTC. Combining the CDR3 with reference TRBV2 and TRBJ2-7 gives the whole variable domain EPEVTQTPSHQVTQMGQEVILRCVPISNHLYFYWYRQILGQKVEFLVSFYNNEISEKSEIFDDQFSVERPDGSNFTLKIRSTKLEDSAMYFCASSALAGGSYEQYFGPGTRLTVT.

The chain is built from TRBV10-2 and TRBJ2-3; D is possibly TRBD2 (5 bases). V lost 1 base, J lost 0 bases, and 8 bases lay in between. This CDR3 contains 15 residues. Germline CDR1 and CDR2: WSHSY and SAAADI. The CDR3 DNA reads TGCGCCAGCAGTGAGTGGGCGGGTAGCACAGATACGCAGTATTTT. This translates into CASSEWAGSTDTQYF.

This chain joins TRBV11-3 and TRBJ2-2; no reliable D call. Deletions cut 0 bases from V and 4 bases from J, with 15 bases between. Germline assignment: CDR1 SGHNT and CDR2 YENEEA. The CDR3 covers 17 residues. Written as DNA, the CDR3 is TGTGCCAGCAGCTTAGATCCCGGACCTGGCGGCACCGGGGAGCTGTTTTTT. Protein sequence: CASSLDPGPGGTGELFF.

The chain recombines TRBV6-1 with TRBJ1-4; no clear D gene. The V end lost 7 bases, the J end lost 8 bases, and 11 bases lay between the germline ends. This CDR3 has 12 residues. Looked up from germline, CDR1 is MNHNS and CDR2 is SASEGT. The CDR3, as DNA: TGTGCCAGCAATATTCGCAGAGAAAAACTGTTTTTT. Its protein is CASNIRREKLFF.

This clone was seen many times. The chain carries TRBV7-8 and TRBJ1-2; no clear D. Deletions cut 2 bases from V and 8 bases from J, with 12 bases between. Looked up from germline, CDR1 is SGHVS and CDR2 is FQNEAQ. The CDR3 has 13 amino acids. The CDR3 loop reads CASSLSGSWGYTF. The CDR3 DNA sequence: TGTGCCAGCAGCTTATCGGGCAGCTGGGGCTACACCTTC.

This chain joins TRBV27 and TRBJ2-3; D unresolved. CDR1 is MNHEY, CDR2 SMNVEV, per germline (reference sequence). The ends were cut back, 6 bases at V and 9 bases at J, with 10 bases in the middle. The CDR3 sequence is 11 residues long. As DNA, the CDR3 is TGTGCCAGCAGCCCGCAGGCCACGCAGTATTTT. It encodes CASSPQATQYF.

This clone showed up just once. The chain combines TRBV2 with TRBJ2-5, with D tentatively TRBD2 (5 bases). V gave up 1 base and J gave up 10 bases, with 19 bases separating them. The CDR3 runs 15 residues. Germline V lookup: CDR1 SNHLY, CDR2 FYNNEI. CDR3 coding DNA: TGTGCCAGCAGTGAAGGAAGTAGAGGGAACGTCGGCCAGTACTTC. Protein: CASSEGSRGNVGQYF.

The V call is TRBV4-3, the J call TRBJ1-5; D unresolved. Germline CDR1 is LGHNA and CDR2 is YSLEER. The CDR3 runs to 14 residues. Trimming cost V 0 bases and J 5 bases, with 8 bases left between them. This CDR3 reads CASSQDEGYQPQHF. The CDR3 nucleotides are TGCGCCAGCAGCCAAGATGAAGGTTATCAGCCCCAGCATTTT.

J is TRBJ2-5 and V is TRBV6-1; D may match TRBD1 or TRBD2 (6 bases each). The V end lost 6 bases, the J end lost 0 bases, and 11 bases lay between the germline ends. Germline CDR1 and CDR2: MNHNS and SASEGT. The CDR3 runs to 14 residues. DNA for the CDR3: TGTGCCAGCAGGCGAAGGGGGGACCAAGAGACCCAGTACTTC. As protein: CASRRRGDQETQYF.

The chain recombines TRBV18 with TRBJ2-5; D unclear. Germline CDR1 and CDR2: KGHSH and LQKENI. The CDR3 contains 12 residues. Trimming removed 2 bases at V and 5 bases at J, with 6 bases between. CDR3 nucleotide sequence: TGTGCCAGCTCACCATACGCGGAGACCCAGTACTTC. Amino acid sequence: CASSPYAETQYF.

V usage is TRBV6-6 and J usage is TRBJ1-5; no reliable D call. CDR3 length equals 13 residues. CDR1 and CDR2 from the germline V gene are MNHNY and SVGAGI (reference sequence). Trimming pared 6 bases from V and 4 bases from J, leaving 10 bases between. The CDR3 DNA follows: TGTGCCAGCAGGGCCTCAGAAAATCAGCCCCAGCATTTT. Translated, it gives CASRASENQPQHF.

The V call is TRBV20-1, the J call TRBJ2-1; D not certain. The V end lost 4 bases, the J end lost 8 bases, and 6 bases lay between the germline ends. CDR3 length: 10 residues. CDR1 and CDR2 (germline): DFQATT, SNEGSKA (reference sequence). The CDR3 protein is CSANGHEQFF. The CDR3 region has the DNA TGCAGTGCTAACGGACATGAGCAGTTCTTC.

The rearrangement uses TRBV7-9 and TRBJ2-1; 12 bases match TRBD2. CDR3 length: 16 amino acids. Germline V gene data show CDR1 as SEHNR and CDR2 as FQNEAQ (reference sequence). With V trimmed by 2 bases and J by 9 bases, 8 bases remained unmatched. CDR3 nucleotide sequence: TGTGCCAGCAGCTTATCCCCGACTAGCGGGAGTACTGAGCAGTTCTTC. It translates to CASSLSPTSGSTEQFF.

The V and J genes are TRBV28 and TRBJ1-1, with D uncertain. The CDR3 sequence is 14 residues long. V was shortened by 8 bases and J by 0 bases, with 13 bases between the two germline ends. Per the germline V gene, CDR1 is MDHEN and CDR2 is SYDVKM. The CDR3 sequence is CASGQQRVNTEAFF. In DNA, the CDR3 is TGTGCCAGCGGTCAACAGCGAGTGAACACTGAAGCTTTCTTT.

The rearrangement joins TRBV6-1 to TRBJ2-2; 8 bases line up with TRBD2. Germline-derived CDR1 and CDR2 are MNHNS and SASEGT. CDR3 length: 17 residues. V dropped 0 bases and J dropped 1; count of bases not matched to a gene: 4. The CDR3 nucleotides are TGTGCCAGCAGTGAAGCAAGCGGGGGAATGAACACCGGGGAGCTGTTTTTT. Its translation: CASSEASGGMNTGELFF.

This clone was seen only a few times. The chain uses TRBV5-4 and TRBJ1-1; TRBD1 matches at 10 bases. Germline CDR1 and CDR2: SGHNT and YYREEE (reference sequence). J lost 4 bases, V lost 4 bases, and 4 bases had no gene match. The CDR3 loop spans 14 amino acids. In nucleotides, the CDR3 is TGTGCCAGCAGCAGAGACAGGGGGCTCACTGAAGCTTTCTTT. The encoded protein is CASSRDRGLTEAFF.

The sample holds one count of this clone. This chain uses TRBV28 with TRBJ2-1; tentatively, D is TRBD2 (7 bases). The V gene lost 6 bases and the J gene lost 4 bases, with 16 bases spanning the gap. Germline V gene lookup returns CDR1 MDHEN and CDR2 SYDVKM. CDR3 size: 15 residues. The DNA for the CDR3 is TGTGCCAGCAGCTCCTTGGGGAGGGGGTACAATGAGCAGTTCTTC. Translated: CASSSLGRGYNEQFF.

In nucleotides, the CDR3 is TGTGCCAGCACCTGGGGCGCTGGGGGTTACAATGAGCAGTTCTTC. It encodes CASTWGAGGYNEQFF. The chain uses TRBV27 and TRBJ2-1, with D perhaps being TRBD1 or TRBD2 (5 bases each). The CDR3 has 15 amino acids. Germline CDR1 is MNHEY and CDR2 is SMNVEV (reference sequence). V was shortened by 7 bases and J by 4 bases, with 17 bases between the two germline ends.